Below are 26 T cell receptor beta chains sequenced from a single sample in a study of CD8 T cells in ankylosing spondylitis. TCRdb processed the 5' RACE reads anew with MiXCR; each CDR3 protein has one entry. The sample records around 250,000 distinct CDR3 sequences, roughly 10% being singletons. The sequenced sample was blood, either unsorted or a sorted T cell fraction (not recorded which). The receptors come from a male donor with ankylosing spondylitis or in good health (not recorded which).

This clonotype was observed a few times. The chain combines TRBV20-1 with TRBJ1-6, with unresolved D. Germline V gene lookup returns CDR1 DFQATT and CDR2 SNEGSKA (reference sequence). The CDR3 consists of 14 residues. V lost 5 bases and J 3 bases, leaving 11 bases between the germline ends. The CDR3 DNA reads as TGCAGTGCTCTGGCAGGCGACTATAATTCACCCCTCCACTTT. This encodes CSALAGDYNSPLHF.

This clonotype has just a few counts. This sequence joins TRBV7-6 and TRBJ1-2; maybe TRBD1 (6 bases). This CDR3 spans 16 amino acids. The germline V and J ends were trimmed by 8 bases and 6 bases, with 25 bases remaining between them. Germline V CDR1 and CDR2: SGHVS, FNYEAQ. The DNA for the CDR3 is TGTGCCAGCGCGACAGGTTCGGTCCCCGATGTGGATGGCTACACCTTC. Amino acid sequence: CASATGSVPDVDGYTF.

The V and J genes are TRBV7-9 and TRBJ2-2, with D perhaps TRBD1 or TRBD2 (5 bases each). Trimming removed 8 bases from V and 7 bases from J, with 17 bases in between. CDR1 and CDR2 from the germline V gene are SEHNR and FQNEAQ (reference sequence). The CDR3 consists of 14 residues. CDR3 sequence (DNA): TGTGCCAGCGGAGTGGGACGGACTGGCGGGGAGCTGTTTTTT. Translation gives CASGVGRTGGELFF. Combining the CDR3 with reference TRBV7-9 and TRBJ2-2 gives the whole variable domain DTGVSQNPRHKITKRGQNVTFRCDPISEHNRLYWYRQTLGQGPEFLTYFQNEAQLEKSRLLSDRFSAERPKGSFSTLEIQRTEQGDSAMYLCASGVGRTGGELFFGEGSRLTVL.

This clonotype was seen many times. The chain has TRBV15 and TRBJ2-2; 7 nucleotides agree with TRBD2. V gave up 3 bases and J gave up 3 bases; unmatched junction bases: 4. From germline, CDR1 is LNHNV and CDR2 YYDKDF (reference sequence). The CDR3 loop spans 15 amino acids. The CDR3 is CATSRSGEDTGELFF. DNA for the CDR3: TGTGCCACCAGCAGGAGCGGGGAGGACACCGGGGAGCTGTTTTTT. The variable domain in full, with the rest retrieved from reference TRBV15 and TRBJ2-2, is DAMVIQNPRYQVTQFGKPVTLSCSQTLNHNVMYWYQQKSSQAPKLLFHYYDKDFNNEADTPDNFQSRRPNTSFCFLDIRSPGLGDTAMYLCATSRSGEDTGELFFGEGSRLTVL.

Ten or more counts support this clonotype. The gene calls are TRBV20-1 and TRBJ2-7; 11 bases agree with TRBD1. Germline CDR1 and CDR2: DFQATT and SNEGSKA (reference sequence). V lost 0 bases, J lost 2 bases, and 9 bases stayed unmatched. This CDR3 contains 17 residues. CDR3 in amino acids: CSAREPNRDRGTYEQYF. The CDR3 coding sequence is TGCAGTGCTAGAGAGCCAAACCGGGACAGGGGGACCTACGAGCAGTACTTC.

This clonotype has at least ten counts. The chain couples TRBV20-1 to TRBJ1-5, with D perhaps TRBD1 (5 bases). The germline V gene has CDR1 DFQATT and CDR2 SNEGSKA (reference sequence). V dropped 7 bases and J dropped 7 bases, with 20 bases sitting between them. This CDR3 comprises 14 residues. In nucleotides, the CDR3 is TGCAGTGTGACGGATCCTAGGGGATGGCAGCCCCAGCATTTT. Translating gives CSVTDPRGWQPQHF.

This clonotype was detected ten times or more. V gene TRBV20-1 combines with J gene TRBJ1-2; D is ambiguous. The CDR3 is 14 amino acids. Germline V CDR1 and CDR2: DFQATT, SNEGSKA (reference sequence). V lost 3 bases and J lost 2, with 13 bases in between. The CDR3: CSASLPTVNYGYTF. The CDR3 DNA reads TGCAGTGCTAGTCTCCCCACCGTCAACTATGGCTACACCTTC.

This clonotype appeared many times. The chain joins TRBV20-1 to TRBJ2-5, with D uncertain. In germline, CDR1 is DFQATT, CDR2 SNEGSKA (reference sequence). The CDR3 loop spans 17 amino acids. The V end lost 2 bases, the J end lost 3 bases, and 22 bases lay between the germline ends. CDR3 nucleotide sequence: TGCAGTGCTAGAAAAATTGGTCGTAGAATCGTAGAAGAGACCCAGTACTTC. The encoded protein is CSARKIGRRIVEETQYF.

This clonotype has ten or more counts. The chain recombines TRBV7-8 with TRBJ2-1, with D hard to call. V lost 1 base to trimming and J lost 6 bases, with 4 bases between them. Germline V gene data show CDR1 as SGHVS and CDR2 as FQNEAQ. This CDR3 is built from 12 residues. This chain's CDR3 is CASSLVRNEQFF. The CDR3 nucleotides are TGTGCCAGCAGCTTAGTACGCAATGAGCAGTTCTTC.

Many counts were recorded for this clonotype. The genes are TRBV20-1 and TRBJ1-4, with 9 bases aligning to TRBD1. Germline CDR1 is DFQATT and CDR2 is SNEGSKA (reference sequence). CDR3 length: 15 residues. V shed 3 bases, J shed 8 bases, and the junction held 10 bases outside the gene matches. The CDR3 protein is CSASRTGTGNEKLFF. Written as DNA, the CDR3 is TGCAGTGCTAGCAGAACCGGGACAGGGAACGAAAAACTGTTTTTT.

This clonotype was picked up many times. DNA for the CDR3: TGCGCCAGCAGCCAAGCTAGCGGGAGGATTACAGATACGCAGTATTTT. This gives the protein CASSQASGRITDTQYF. The chain has TRBV4-1 and TRBJ2-3; 11 bases are shared with TRBD2. The CDR3 is 16 amino acids. Germline V lookup: CDR1 MGHRA, CDR2 YSYEKL. The junction had 3 bases not matched to a gene; V was cut back by 1 base and J by 3 bases.

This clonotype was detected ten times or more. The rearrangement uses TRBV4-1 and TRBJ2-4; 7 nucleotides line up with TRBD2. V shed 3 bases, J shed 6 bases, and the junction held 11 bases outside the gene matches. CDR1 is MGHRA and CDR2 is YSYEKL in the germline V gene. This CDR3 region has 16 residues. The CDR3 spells CASSQGRARAGNIQYF. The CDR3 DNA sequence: TGCGCCAGCAGCCAGGGGAGGGCCAGGGCGGGAAACATTCAGTACTTC.

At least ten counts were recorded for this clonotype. DNA for the CDR3: TGTGCCAGCAGACCAGGGAGGCTCTCTGGGGCCAACGTCCTGACTTTC. It translates to CASRPGRLSGANVLTF. The chain recombines TRBV12-3 or TRBV12-4 with TRBJ2-6; D perhaps matches TRBD2 (6 bases). V was cut by 6 bases and J by 0 bases, with 12 bases left in between. This CDR3 is 16 amino acids long.

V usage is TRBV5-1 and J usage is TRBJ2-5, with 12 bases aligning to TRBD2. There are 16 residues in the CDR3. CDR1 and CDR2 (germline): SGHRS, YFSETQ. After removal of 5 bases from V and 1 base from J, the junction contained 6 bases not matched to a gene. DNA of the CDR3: TGCGCCAGCAGTGTACTAGCGGGGGGTCCCCAAGAGACCCAGTACTTC. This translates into CASSVLAGGPQETQYF. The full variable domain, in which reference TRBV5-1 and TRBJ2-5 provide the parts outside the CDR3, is KAGVTQTPRYLIKTRGQQVTLSCSPISGHRSVSWYQQTPGQGLQFLFEYFSETQRNKGNFPGRFSGRQFSNSRSEMNVSTLELGDSALYLCASSVLAGGPQETQYFGPGTRLLVL.

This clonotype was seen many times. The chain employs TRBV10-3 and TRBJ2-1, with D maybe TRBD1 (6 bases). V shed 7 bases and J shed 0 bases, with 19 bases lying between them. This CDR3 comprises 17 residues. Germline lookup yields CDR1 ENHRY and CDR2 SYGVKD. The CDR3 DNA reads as TGTGCCATCACCCCCGGAGACAGGTCCGTCTCCTACAATGAGCAGTTCTTC. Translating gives CAITPGDRSVSYNEQFF.

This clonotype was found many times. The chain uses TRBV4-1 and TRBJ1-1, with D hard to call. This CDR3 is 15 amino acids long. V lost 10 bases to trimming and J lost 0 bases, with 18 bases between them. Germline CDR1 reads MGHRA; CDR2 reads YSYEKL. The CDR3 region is CANPPLCRMNTEAFF. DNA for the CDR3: TGCGCCAACCCACCCTTATGCCGAATGAACACTGAAGCTTTCTTT.

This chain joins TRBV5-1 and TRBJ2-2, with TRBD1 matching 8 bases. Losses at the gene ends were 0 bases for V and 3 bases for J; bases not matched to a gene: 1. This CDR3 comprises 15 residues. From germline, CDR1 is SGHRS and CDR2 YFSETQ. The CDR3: CASSLGQGHTGELFF. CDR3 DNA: TGCGCCAGCAGCTTGGGACAGGGGCACACCGGGGAGCTGTTTTTT.

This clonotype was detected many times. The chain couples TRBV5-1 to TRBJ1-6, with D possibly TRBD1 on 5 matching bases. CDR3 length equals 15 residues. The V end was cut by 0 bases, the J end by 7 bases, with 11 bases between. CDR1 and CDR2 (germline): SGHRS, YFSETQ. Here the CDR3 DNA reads TGCGCCAGCAGCTTGGTGGGGCCCAAAAATTCACCCCTCCACTTT. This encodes CASSLVGPKNSPLHF.

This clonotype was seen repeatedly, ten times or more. The CDR3, as DNA: TGTGCCAGCAGGAGAACCGGGTCTCCCACCCCCGAGCAGTACTTC. Its protein product is CASRRTGSPTPEQYF. The rearrangement uses TRBV12-3 or TRBV12-4 and TRBJ2-7; D ambiguous. V was trimmed by 6 bases and J by 6 bases, leaving 21 bases between them. This CDR3 has 15 residues.

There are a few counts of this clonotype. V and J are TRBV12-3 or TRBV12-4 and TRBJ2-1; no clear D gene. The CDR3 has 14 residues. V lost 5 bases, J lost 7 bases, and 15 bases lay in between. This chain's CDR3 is CASSRTSGGNEQFF. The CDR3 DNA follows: TGTGCCAGCAGTCGAACCTCGGGTGGGAATGAGCAGTTCTTC.

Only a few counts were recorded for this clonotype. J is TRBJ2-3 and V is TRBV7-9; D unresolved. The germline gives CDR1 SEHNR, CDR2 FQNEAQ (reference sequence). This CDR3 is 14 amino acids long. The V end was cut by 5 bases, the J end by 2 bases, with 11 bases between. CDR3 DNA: TGTGCCAGCAGCCCTACCACCGCCACAGATACGCAGTATTTT. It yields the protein CASSPTTATDTQYF.

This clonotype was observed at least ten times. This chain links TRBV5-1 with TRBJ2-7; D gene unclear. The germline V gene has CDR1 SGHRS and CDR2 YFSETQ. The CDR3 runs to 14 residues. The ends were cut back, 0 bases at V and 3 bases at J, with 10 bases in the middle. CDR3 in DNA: TGCGCCAGCAGCTTGGAAGGGTTGCGCTACGAGCAGTACTTC. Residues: CASSLEGLRYEQYF. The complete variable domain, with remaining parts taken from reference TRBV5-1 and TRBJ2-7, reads KAGVTQTPRYLIKTRGQQVTLSCSPISGHRSVSWYQQTPGQGLQFLFEYFSETQRNKGNFPGRFSGRQFSNSRSEMNVSTLELGDSALYLCASSLEGLRYEQYFGPGTRLTVT.

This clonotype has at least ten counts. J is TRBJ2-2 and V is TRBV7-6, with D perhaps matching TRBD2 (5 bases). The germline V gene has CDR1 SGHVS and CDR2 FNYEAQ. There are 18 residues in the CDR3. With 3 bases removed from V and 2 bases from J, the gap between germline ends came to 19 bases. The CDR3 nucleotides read TGTGCCAGCAGCTTTTCTCTAGAGGGCCCCTTCAACACCGGGGAGCTGTTTTTT. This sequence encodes CASSFSLEGPFNTGELFF.

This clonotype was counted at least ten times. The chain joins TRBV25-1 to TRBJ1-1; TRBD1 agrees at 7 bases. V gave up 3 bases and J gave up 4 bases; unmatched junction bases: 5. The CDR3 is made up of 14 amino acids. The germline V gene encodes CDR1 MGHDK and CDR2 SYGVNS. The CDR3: CASSDLTGSTEAFF. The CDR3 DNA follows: TGTGCCAGCAGTGACCTGACAGGGTCCACTGAAGCTTTCTTT.

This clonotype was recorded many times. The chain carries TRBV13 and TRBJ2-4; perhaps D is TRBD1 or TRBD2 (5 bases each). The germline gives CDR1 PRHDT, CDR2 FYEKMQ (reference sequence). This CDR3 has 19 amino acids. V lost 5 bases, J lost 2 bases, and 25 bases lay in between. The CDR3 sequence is CASSPWLGAQGVSKNIQYF. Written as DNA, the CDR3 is TGTGCCAGCAGCCCATGGCTAGGGGCCCAGGGAGTATCCAAAAACATTCAGTACTTC.

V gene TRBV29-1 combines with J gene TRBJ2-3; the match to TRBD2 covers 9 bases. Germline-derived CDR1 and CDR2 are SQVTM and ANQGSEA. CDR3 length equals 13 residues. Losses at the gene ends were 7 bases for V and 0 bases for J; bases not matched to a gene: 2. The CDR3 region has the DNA TGCAGCGCAGCGGGGGGTAGCACAGATACGCAGTATTTT. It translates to CSAAGGSTDTQYF.